This TCR beta chain was sequenced in a study of shared clonotypes between healthy human individuals. Background on the study: CD4 naive and CD4 memory each took three plates per donor, while CD8 naive took two and CD8 memory one.

Using immunoSEQ multiplex PCR, the repertoire was profiled, and TCRdb retains in-frame clones only, with some absent. The table has approximately 2,200,000 clones, about 92% seen once. Turning to this clone: Its antigen is not known.

Study-wide findings and caveats: Apart from blood, nothing was sampled; tissue repertoires likely differ. Clonotype sharing across several donors was observed for about 5.5% of naive CD4 clonotypes.

With 10 bases clipped from V and 0 bases from J, the junction kept 5 bases outside the gene matches. From germline, CDR1 is MNHEY and CDR2 SMNVEV (reference sequence). CDR3 length: 13 residues. CD45RO negativity and positive selection for CCR7 defined naive CD8 cells, a population that excluded terminally differentiated effector memory CD45RA+ cells. Sequencing was done on a sample of naive CD8+ T cells from PBMCs. This clonotype originated in a man younger than 35 in good health. Some clones in this sample may be carry-over from other donors' samples. This chain joins TRBV27 and TRBJ1-1; 7 positions match TRBD1. The CDR3 reads CAIQQGMNTEAFF. CDR3 DNA sequence: TGTGCCATCCAACAGGGGATGAACACTGAAGCTTTCTTT.